One sample yielded the 32 T cell receptor beta chains listed below, sequenced in a study of regulatory T cells in long-lasting Graves disease. The time point here: newly diagnosed GD, antithyroid drugs for less than 3 months. RNA from PBMCs was the source of the TCR library. To make TCR beta libraries, researchers used iRepertoire HTBI primers and Arm-PCR of CDR3 regions. TCRdb analysed the multiplex PCR reads with MiXCR anew, one entry per CDR3 protein. The data contain approximately 270,000 distinct CDR3 sequences, 18% of them seen just once; the ten biggest clones take up 11% to 15%. These same data were also listed under a study on T cells in Graves' hyperthyroidism and ophthalmopathy.

The sample consisted of peripheral blood mononuclear cells (PBMCs), taken at new diagnosis, from a patient treated with antithyroid drugs. All receptors derive from a woman in her 30s with Graves disease.

About this clonotype itself: A much larger clone differs by one base, so this may be a read error. The chain couples TRBV2 to TRBJ1-5, with D tentatively TRBD1 (5 bases). Germline CDR1 SNHLY, CDR2 FYNNEI. This CDR3 spans 14 amino acids. The V and J ends lost 4 bases and 3 bases respectively, with 10 bases between them. The CDR3 region has the DNA TGTGCCAGCAGTGTTAAGGGGAACAATCAGCCCCAGCATTTT. Its translation is CASSVKGNNQPQHF.

This clonotype was recorded many times. J is TRBJ1-6 and V is TRBV7-2; 9 bases align to TRBD1. This CDR3 is 16 amino acids long. J was trimmed by 6 bases and V by 0 bases; bases with no gene match: 3. Germline values: CDR1 SGHTA, CDR2 FQGNSA. CDR3 coding DNA: TGTGCCAGCAGCTTAGCGTCGGGACAGGGTAATTCACCCCTCCACTTT. This codes for CASSLASGQGNSPLHF.

This clonotype was observed at least ten times. The chain uses TRBV11-2 and TRBJ2-7; D not certain. The germline gives CDR1 SGHAT, CDR2 FQNNGV. This CDR3 is built from 15 residues. Trimming pared 1 base from V and 3 bases from J, leaving 13 bases between. CDR3 in amino acids: CASSLGPPLHYEQYF. For the CDR3, the DNA is TGTGCCAGCAGCTTAGGTCCTCCTTTGCACTACGAGCAGTACTTC. The variable domain in full, completed from reference TRBV11-2 and TRBJ2-7, reads EAGVAQSPRYKIIEKRQSVAFWCNPISGHATLYWYQQILGQGPKLLIQFQNNGVVDDSQLPKDRFSAERLKGVDSTLKIQPAKLEDSAVYLCASSLGPPLHYEQYFGPGTRLTVT.

The V gene is TRBV28, the J gene TRBJ2-3, with D possibly called TRBD1 or TRBD2 (7 bases each). This CDR3 comprises 15 residues. The V gene lost 5 bases and the J gene lost 2 bases, with 14 bases spanning the gap. Germline CDR1 MDHEN, CDR2 SYDVKM. CDR3: CASSTTGRDTDTQYF. CDR3 sequence (DNA): TGTGCCAGCAGTACGACAGGGAGGGACACAGATACGCAGTATTTT.

This clonotype was detected many times. The chain couples TRBV29-1 to TRBJ1-1; D gene unclear. The germline V gene encodes CDR1 SQVTM and CDR2 ANQGSEA. Trimming pared 5 bases from V and 0 bases from J, leaving 13 bases between. The CDR3 extends over 14 amino acids. This chain's CDR3 is CSVKGGGMNTEAFF. CDR3 nucleotide sequence: TGCAGCGTTAAGGGAGGAGGGATGAACACTGAAGCTTTCTTT.

This clonotype was counted at least ten times. The chain recombines TRBV4-1 with TRBJ1-5, with D tentatively TRBD1 (5 bases). This CDR3 is built from 15 residues. Deletions cut 1 base from V and 1 base from J, with 8 bases between. Germline-derived CDR1 and CDR2 are MGHRA and YSYEKL. The CDR3 nucleotides read TGCGCCAGCAGCCAAGGACAGACCAGCAATCAGCCCCAGCATTTT. It is translated as CASSQGQTSNQPQHF.

In its sample, this clonotype was seen many times. CDR3 coding DNA: TGTGCCAGCAGCTTACTGCGGGGCCGTAATGAAAAACTGTTTTTT. Translating gives CASSLLRGRNEKLFF. The chain links TRBV7-9 to TRBJ1-4; D perhaps matches TRBD1 (5 bases). V dropped 2 bases and J dropped 4 bases, with 11 bases sitting between them. The V gene's germline CDR1 is SEHNR and CDR2 FQNEAQ (reference sequence). This CDR3 contains 15 residues.

This clonotype has more than one count but fewer than ten. A read error likely explains this, since a far larger clone differs by one base. The chain carries TRBV18 and TRBJ2-1; 9 bases line up with TRBD1. Germline V gene sequence: CDR1 KGHSH, CDR2 LQKENI. The CDR3 consists of 13 residues. V gave up 1 base and J gave up 10 bases; unmatched junction bases: 2. Here the CDR3 reads CASSPRDRVEQFF. As DNA, the CDR3 is TGTGCCAGCTCACCACGGGACAGGGTAGAGCAGTTCTTC.

This clonotype was picked up a small number of times. The chain recombines TRBV19 with TRBJ2-1; D assignment may be TRBD1 or TRBD2 (5 bases each). The CDR3 contains 17 residues. V was cut by 1 base and J by 0 bases, with 13 bases left in between. The germline V gene encodes CDR1 LNHDA and CDR2 SQIVND (reference sequence). The CDR3 reads CASSIGFPGSSYNEQFF. CDR3 nucleotides: TGTGCCAGTAGTATAGGGTTCCCAGGGAGCTCCTACAATGAGCAGTTCTTC.

This clonotype was counted at least ten times. The chain carries TRBV9 and TRBJ1-1; D ambiguous. Germline V gene lookup returns CDR1 SGDLS and CDR2 YYNGEE. The CDR3 contains 15 residues. Trimming removed 0 bases from V and 1 base from J, with 10 bases in between. CDR3 sequence: CASSVVLEGNTEAFF. Here the CDR3 DNA reads TGTGCCAGCAGCGTAGTTCTCGAGGGGAACACTGAAGCTTTCTTT.

This clonotype was counted at least ten times. V is TRBV6-6 and J is TRBJ2-7, with 10 nucleotides matching TRBD2. V lost 0 bases, J lost 2 bases, and 13 bases stayed unmatched. The CDR3 has 19 residues. CDR1 and CDR2 (germline): MNHNY, SVGAGI (reference sequence). The CDR3 DNA sequence: TGTGCCAGCAGTTACTCGATAGTAATTGGACTAGCGGCCCCCTACGAGCAGTACTTC. The encoded protein is CASSYSIVIGLAAPYEQYF.

At least ten counts were recorded for this clonotype. The CDR3 DNA reads TGTGCCAGCAGACACGGGACAGGCGAGGGCTATGGCTACACCTTC. Translating it yields CASRHGTGEGYGYTF. The chain couples TRBV28 to TRBJ1-2; 8 nucleotides align to TRBD1. The length of the CDR3 is 15 residues. Losses at the gene ends were 6 bases for V and 4 bases for J; bases not matched to a gene: 10. Per the germline V gene, CDR1 is MDHEN and CDR2 is SYDVKM.

This clonotype was counted many times. The chain links TRBV5-1 to TRBJ1-1; D call uncertain. The germline gives CDR1 SGHRS, CDR2 YFSETQ. This CDR3 spans 13 amino acids. Trimming shortened V by 0 bases and J by 7 bases, and 10 bases separated the two germline ends. The CDR3, as DNA: TGCGCCAGCAGCTTGGGAGGGAAAGGTGAAGCTTTCTTT. Translating it yields CASSLGGKGEAFF.

This clonotype was found many times. V and J are TRBV27 and TRBJ1-1; weak D call: TRBD1 (5 bases). V shed 6 bases and J shed 1 base, with 12 bases lying between them. Germline CDR1 reads MNHEY; CDR2 reads SMNVEV (reference sequence). The CDR3 covers 14 residues. The CDR3 DNA is TGTGCCAGCAGAGTTTTGGGGCCGAACACTGAAGCTTTCTTT. Translated, it gives CASRVLGPNTEAFF.

This clonotype was found many times. The chain uses TRBV20-1 and TRBJ2-7; 9 nucleotides align to TRBD1. The V and J ends lost 7 bases and 3 bases, in that order; junction bases with no gene match: 7. This CDR3 comprises 13 residues. CDR1 and CDR2 (germline): DFQATT, SNEGSKA (reference sequence). The CDR3 nucleotides read TGCAGTGGTTACCGGGACAGGGACTACGAGCAGTACTTC. It encodes CSGYRDRDYEQYF.

This clonotype has a count of ten or more. J is TRBJ1-2 and V is TRBV20-1, with 7 bases lining up with TRBD1. The CDR3 covers 13 residues. Germline V gene sequence: CDR1 DFQATT, CDR2 SNEGSKA (reference sequence). V trimming: 5 bases; J trimming: 0 bases; junction bases outside the gene matches: 3. The CDR3 region is CSAEGQTNYGYTF. The CDR3 region has the DNA TGCAGTGCTGAGGGACAGACTAACTATGGCTACACCTTC.

This clonotype was seen ten or more times. This sequence joins TRBV6-1 and TRBJ1-2, with D possibly TRBD1 on 5 matching bases. This CDR3 is 14 amino acids long. V was clipped by 6 bases and J by 6 bases, with 17 bases between them. CDR1 and CDR2 from the germline V gene are MNHNS and SASEGT. CDR3 residues: CASRPYKQVNGYTF. The CDR3 nucleotides are TGTGCCAGCAGGCCATACAAACAGGTTAATGGCTACACCTTC.

By proportion, this clonotype is medium-sized. This sequence joins TRBV11-1 and TRBJ1-2; a weak D match, TRBD1 (6 bases). V gave up 3 bases and J gave up 3 bases, with 11 bases separating them. The CDR3 is 14 residues long. Germline V gene data show CDR1 as SGHAT and CDR2 as FQDESV (reference sequence). This CDR3 is CASSLAGQHYGYTF. The CDR3 DNA sequence: TGTGCCAGCAGCTTGGCGGGACAACACTATGGCTACACCTTC.

Ten or more counts support this clonotype. J is TRBJ1-1 and V is TRBV11-2; D gene unclear. The CDR3 has 13 residues. The V and J ends lost 5 bases and 1 base respectively, with 8 bases between them. CDR1 SGHAT and CDR2 FQNNGV come from the germline V gene. The CDR3 is CASSRSRNTEAFF. CDR3 nucleotide sequence: TGTGCCAGCAGCCGCTCAAGGAACACTGAAGCTTTCTTT.

The chain carries TRBV2 and TRBJ1-1, with a tentative D call TRBD1 (5 bases). Germline CDR1 SNHLY, CDR2 FYNNEI. V was trimmed by 8 bases and J by 7 bases, leaving 14 bases between them. The CDR3 contains 12 residues. CDR3 loop: CASSGGTIEAFF. The CDR3 region has the DNA TGTGCCAGCTCGGGGGGGACGATTGAAGCTTTCTTT.

This clonotype was seen many times. The CDR3 reads CASSAGAFF. The CDR3 DNA reads TGTGCCAGCAGCGCAGGCGCTTTCTTT. V gene TRBV11-1 combines with J gene TRBJ1-1, with D uncertain. Germline V gives CDR1 SGHAT, CDR2 FQDESV (reference sequence). The V end was cut by 5 bases, the J end by 11 bases, with 6 bases between. This CDR3 has 9 residues.

This clonotype was seen many times. The rearrangement links TRBV4-2 to TRBJ2-7, with D perhaps matching TRBD1 or TRBD2 (5 bases each). CDR1 and CDR2 from the germline V gene are LGHNA and YNFKEQ. There are 17 residues in the CDR3. With 0 bases removed from V and 5 bases from J, the gap between germline ends came to 20 bases. CDR3 region: CASSQDRVGTLGNEQYF. Written as DNA, the CDR3 is TGTGCCAGCAGCCAAGATCGGGTCGGGACGCTCGGGAACGAGCAGTACTTC.

This clonotype was counted ten times or more. The chain uses TRBV9 and TRBJ2-3, with 7 positions matching TRBD2. This CDR3 is built from 14 residues. Germline trimming cut 0 bases from V and 4 bases from J; bases unmatched to any gene: 2. Germline CDR1 and CDR2: SGDLS and YYNGEE. In DNA, the CDR3 is TGTGCCAGCAGCGTAGCTGGGGGGGCAGATACGCAGTATTTT. Protein sequence: CASSVAGGADTQYF.

Comment on this clonotype: A far larger clone is off by one base, so a read error is likely. The genes are TRBV3-1 and TRBJ2-3, with TRBD2 matching over 9 bases. The DNA matches TRBJ2-5 better at its end, which makes the J call doubtful. This CDR3 has 15 amino acids. The V gene's germline CDR1 is LGHDT and CDR2 YNNKEL (reference sequence). The CDR3 coding sequence is TGTGCCAGCAGCCAACTAGCGGGGTTTCCAGAGACCCAGTACTTC. Its protein product is CASSQLAGFPETQYF.

A remark on this clonotype: A read error is possible here, since a much larger clone lies one base away. The rearrangement links TRBV6-1 to TRBJ1-1; D is unclear. CDR3 length: 12 residues. CDR1 MNHNS and CDR2 SASEGT come from the germline V gene. Trimming shortened V by 7 bases and J by 5 bases, and 11 bases separated the two germline ends. The DNA of the CDR3 is TGTGCCAGCATAAATAGGCGTACTGAAGCTTTCTTT. It codes for CASINRRTEAFF.

The table lists this clonotype with many counts. The rearrangement joins TRBV19 to TRBJ1-5; weak D call: TRBD1 (5 bases). Germline CDR1 is LNHDA and CDR2 is SQIVND (reference sequence). V was trimmed by 2 bases and J by 5 bases, leaving 16 bases between them. The CDR3 length is 16 residues. CDR3 nucleotides: TGTGCCAGTAGTATAAGGGGAGGGAATCATCATCAGCCCCAGCATTTT. It is translated as CASSIRGGNHHQPQHF.

This clonotype was found many times. This chain uses TRBV20-1 with TRBJ1-2; 8 bases align to TRBD1. With 5 bases clipped from V and 4 bases from J, the junction kept 12 bases outside the gene matches. This CDR3 region has 15 residues. Germline loops: CDR1 DFQATT, CDR2 SNEGSKA (reference sequence). The CDR3, as DNA: TGCAGTGCTCCTCCAACAGGGGGAAAAGGCTATGGCTACACCTTC. It specifies CSAPPTGGKGYGYTF.

This clonotype showed up many times. V gene TRBV10-3 combines with J gene TRBJ2-3; 9 bases align to TRBD2. CDR3 length: 16 residues. Germline assignment: CDR1 ENHRY and CDR2 SYGVKD. The V segment lost 6 bases and the J segment 1 base; nucleotides outside the gene matches: 8. CDR3 amino acids: CAIRESSGERTDTQYF. CDR3 nucleotides: TGTGCCATCAGGGAATCTAGCGGGGAACGCACAGATACGCAGTATTTT.

The sample holds a few counts of this clonotype. Here the CDR3 omits its conserved ending phenylalanine or tryptophan, so a read error is the likely source. The CDR3 region is CASSFGTDYNEQFL. The CDR3 DNA sequence: TGCGCCAGCAGCTTTGGGACAGACTACAATGAGCAGTTCCTC. The chain carries TRBV5-1 and TRBJ2-1; 7 bases line up with TRBD1. The V gene's germline CDR1 is SGHRS and CDR2 YFSETQ. The CDR3 extends over 14 amino acids. V lost 2 bases to trimming and J lost 3 bases; unmatched junction nucleotides: 2.

At least ten counts were recorded for this clonotype. The chain links TRBV12-3 or TRBV12-4 to TRBJ1-1; 7 bases align to TRBD1. The CDR3 length is 15 residues. Germline trimming cut 5 bases from V and 1 base from J; bases unmatched to any gene: 7. CDR3 sequence: CASSPRQGRNTEAFF. CDR3 coding DNA: TGTGCCAGCAGTCCGCGACAGGGTCGGAACACTGAAGCTTTCTTT.

This chain joins TRBV5-4 and TRBJ1-5, with D perhaps TRBD1 (6 bases). Germline V gene data show CDR1 as SGHNT and CDR2 as YYREEE (reference sequence). Trimming removed 4 bases at V and 4 bases at J, with 12 bases between. The CDR3 loop spans 14 amino acids. The CDR3 DNA sequence: TGTGCCAGCAGCCAAGGGGGAGCAAATCAGCCCCAGCATTTT. This codes for CASSQGGANQPQHF.

V and J are TRBV19 and TRBJ1-2; D gene uncertain. Germline assignment: CDR1 LNHDA and CDR2 SQIVND (reference sequence). This CDR3 has 15 residues. Deletions cut 1 base from V and 2 bases from J, with 11 bases between. The CDR3 reads CASSIGLRTNYGYTF. CDR3 nucleotide sequence: TGTGCCAGTAGTATAGGACTACGGACGAACTATGGCTACACCTTC.